A selection of T cell receptor beta chains follows, all from one sample in a study of shared clonotypes between healthy human individuals. Data came from immunoSEQ multiplex PCR; TCRdb stores just in-frame clones and leaves some out. The sample consists of 2 million to 2.5 million clones, roughly 91% of them appearing once. Sequencing input: naive CD8+ T cells from PBMCs. The receptor set was obtained from a man younger than 35 in good health. Some clones in this sample may be carry-over from other donors' samples. Each CDR3 is given with its conserved first and last residue. A D gene is named only where the DNA matches it firmly. Not every row has a clone size; where given, it reads once, few, many or a size class.

V	size	J	D	DNA	CDR3
TRBV7-9	.	TRBJ2-3	.	TGTGCCAGCACCCGGCCCGAAGGCACAGATACGCAGTATTTT	CASTRPEGTDTQYF
TRBV6-6	once	TRBJ1-5	.	TGTGCCAGCAGTTACTCTAAGGGTCAGCCCCAGCATTTT	CASSYSKGQPQHF
TRBV6-6	once	TRBJ2-5	TRBD2	TGTGCCAGCAGTTACCCGATAGCGGGAGTGGAGACCCAGTACTTC	CASSYPIAGVETQYF
TRBV5-4	.	TRBJ2-2	TRBD1	TGTGCCAGCAGCTTTAACAGGGGGCGGGACACCGGGGAGCTGTTTTTT	CASSFNRGRDTGELFF
TRBV5-4	.	TRBJ2-7	.	TGTGCCAGCAGCTTTAGTCGGGTAGGAGCGGCAGAGCAGTACTTC	CASSFSRVGAAEQYF
TRBV9	.	TRBJ2-7	.	TGTGCCAGCAGCGAAAGGGACTTAAAGGACGAGCAGTACTTC	CASSERDLKDEQYF
TRBV28	once	TRBJ2-1	TRBD1	TGTGCCAGCAGTTTTGGCAGGGGGCTTAGGGATGAGCAGTTCTTC	CASSFGRGLRDEQFF
TRBV5-4	.	TRBJ2-3	TRBD2	TGTGCCAGCAGCGGGTTGACTAGCGGGGCCACAGATACGCAGTATTTT	CASSGLTSGATDTQYF
TRBV9	.	TRBJ1-2	.	TGTGCCAGCAGCCCAGAATATAAGGCCGGCGGTGGCTACACCTTC	CASSPEYKAGGGYTF
TRBV11-3	.	TRBJ2-2	.	TGTGCCAGCAGCTTCGACTCCGGGGAGCTGTTTTTT	CASSFDSGELFF
TRBV27	.	TRBJ2-7	.	TGTGCCAGCAGTTTATCGGGGGGTCTAGGGGCCTCCGGCGAGCAGTACTTC	CASSLSGGLGASGEQYF
TRBV7-9	.	TRBJ1-5	TRBD1	TGTGCCAGCAGCCACAGACAGGGGGGTCAGCCCCAGCATTTT	CASSHRQGGQPQHF
TRBV7-2	.	TRBJ2-7	.	TGTGCCAGCACCCCCTATGTGGCCGCCTACGAGCAGTACTTC	CASTPYVAAYEQYF
TRBV7-9	.	TRBJ1-1	.	TGTGCCAGCAGCCCCCGAGGGACCCTTATCGGCACTGAAGCTTTCTTT	CASSPRGTLIGTEAFF
TRBV7-3	once	TRBJ2-3	TRBD1	TGTGCCAGCAGCTTAGGGACAGGGAGCACAGATACGCAGTATTTT	CASSLGTGSTDTQYF
TRBV27	.	TRBJ1-1	.	TGTGCCAGCAGTTCCTCCAAGGGGAAGCCTGAAGCTTTCTTT	CASSSSKGKPEAFF
TRBV13	.	TRBJ2-2	.	TGTGCCAGCAGCTTAGTGCGGAACACCGGGGAGCTGTTTTTT	CASSLVRNTGELFF
TRBV6-1	.	TRBJ2-1	TRBD1	TGTGCCAGCAATGACAGGGGTGCCTACAATGAGCAGTTCTTC	CASNDRGAYNEQFF
TRBV27	.	TRBJ2-7	.	TGTGCCAGCAGTTATACGGGGGCATCCTACGAGCAGTACTTC	CASSYTGASYEQYF
TRBV30	.	TRBJ1-6	.	TGTGCCTGGAGTGGATACGCGTATAATTCACCCCTCCACTTT	CAWSGYAYNSPLHF
TRBV19	.	TRBJ1-3	.	TGTGCCAGTAGTATCTCATCGGGAAACACCATATATTTT	CASSISSGNTIYF
TRBV19	.	TRBJ2-7	.	TGTGCCAGTAGTGTCGGGGTCGGCTACGAGCAGTACTTC	CASSVGVGYEQYF
TRBV7-9	few	TRBJ1-1	.	TGTGCCAGCGCTTCCCGGGGAGGCCTGAACACTGAAGCTTTCTTT	CASASRGGLNTEAFF
TRBV11-2	.	TRBJ2-7	TRBD1	TGTGCCAGCAAAAATCCGGGACAGATATACGAGCAGTACTTC	CASKNPGQIYEQYF
TRBV12-5	.	TRBJ2-1	.	TGTGCTAGTGGTCCCGTAAATGAGCAGTTCTTC	CASGPVNEQFF
TRBV5-1	.	TRBJ1-6	TRBD1	TGCGCCAGCAGCTTGTGGGACAGGGTCGATTCACCCCTCCACTTT	CASSLWDRVDSPLHF
TRBV7-2	.	TRBJ2-7	.	TGTGCCAGCAGCTTAGAGTACATTTACTCCTACGAGCAGTACTTC	CASSLEYIYSYEQYF
TRBV6-6	.	TRBJ1-1	.	TGTGCCAGCAGTTACTCCACTGAAGCTTTCTTT	CASSYSTEAFF
TRBV7-9	few	TRBJ1-5	.	TGTGCCAGCAGCTTAGCATCACAGGGAAATCAGCCCCAGCATTTT	CASSLASQGNQPQHF
TRBV2	.	TRBJ2-7	TRBD2	TGTGCCGTTCCGGGACTAGGAGTAGGGGGCGAGCAGTACTTC	CAVPGLGVGGEQYF
TRBV10-2	.	TRBJ2-5	.	TGCGCCAGCAGCTCAGCAACTAGAAAAGAGACCCAGTACTTC	CASSSATRKETQYF
TRBV19	.	TRBJ2-7	TRBD2	TGTGCCAGTAGTATGCGGACTAGCGGGACCTACGAGCAGTACTTC	CASSMRTSGTYEQYF
TRBV7-9	.	TRBJ1-5	TRBD1	TGTGCCAGCAGCTCCGGACAGGGTAATCAGCCCCAGCATTTT	CASSSGQGNQPQHF
TRBV7-9	.	TRBJ1-5	.	TGTGCCAGCAGCCCGGAGGGCAACAATCAGCCCCAGCATTTT	CASSPEGNNQPQHF
TRBV4-1	.	TRBJ2-1	.	TGCGCCAGCAGCCAAGAGATTCCAGCTTACAATGAGCAGTTCTTC	CASSQEIPAYNEQFF
TRBV7-9	.	TRBJ2-1	.	TGTGCCAGCAGCTTCTCCTACAATGAGCAGTTCTTC	CASSFSYNEQFF
TRBV4-1	.	TRBJ2-1	.	TGCGCCAGCAGCCAGAGGGAGGGGGCGCGGTACAATGAGCAGTTCTTC	CASSQREGARYNEQFF
TRBV19	.	TRBJ2-1	.	TGTGCCAGTAGTATCAGTGGGAGTGAGCAGTTCTTC	CASSISGSEQFF
TRBV7-9	.	TRBJ1-5	.	TGTGCCAGCAGCGTCCCGAATCAGCCCCAGCATTTT	CASSVPNQPQHF
TRBV28	.	TRBJ1-5	.	TGTGCCAGCAGTGGGGTAGGAGGGCGCCATCAGCCCCAGCATTTT	CASSGVGGRHQPQHF
TRBV5-4	.	TRBJ2-7	.	TGTGCCAGCAGCTCCGAGGGGTACGAGCAGTACTTC	CASSSEGYEQYF
TRBV19	.	TRBJ2-2	TRBD1	TGTGCCGGGGGACAGGGGTACGGGGCCGGGGAGCTGTTTTTT	CAGGQGYGAGELFF
TRBV4-1	.	TRBJ2-1	TRBD2	TGCGCCAGCAGCCAGCTCCTAGCGGGAGGCGTGGAGCAGTTCTTC	CASSQLLAGGVEQFF
TRBV10-3	.	TRBJ2-3	TRBD2	TGTGCCATCAGTGATGTAGGTCCAGTAGCGGGAGTCGCAGATACGCAGTATTTT	CAISDVGPVAGVADTQYF
TRBV11-2	.	TRBJ2-3	TRBD2	TGTGCCAGCAGCTCCCCGAAACTAAGCGGGAGAGGAGATACGCAGTATTTT	CASSSPKLSGRGDTQYF